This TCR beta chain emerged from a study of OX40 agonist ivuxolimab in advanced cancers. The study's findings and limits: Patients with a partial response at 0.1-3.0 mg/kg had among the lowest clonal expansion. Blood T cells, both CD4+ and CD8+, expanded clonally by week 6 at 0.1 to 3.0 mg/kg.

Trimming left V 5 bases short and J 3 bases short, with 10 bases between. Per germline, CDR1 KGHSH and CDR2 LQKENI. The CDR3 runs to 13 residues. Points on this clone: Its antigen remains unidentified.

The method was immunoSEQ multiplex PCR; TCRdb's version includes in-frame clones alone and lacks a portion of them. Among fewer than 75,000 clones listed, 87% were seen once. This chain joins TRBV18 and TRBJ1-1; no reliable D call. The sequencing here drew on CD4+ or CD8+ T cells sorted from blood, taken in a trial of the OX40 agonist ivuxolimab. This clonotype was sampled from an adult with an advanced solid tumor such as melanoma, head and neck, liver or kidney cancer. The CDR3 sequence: CASSTDRDTEAFF. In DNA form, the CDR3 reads TGTGCCAGCTCAACCGACCGGGACACTGAAGCTTTCTTT.